The 7 T cell receptor beta chains presented below share a single source sample, sequenced in a study of cytomegalovirus exposure and HLA in healthy donors. Use of 60 Vbeta and 13 Jbeta primers characterized the PCR. Only in-frame clones appear in the TCRdb table, and some are missing; sequencing was by immunoSEQ multiplex PCR. The repertoire holds about 95,000 clones, with approximately 77% as singletons. Sequenced material: PBMCs. The receptor set was obtained from a woman in her forties in good health and CMV-seronegative.

The genes are TRBV4-1 and TRBJ1-6; 12 bases map to TRBD1. V dropped 6 bases and J dropped 11; count of bases not matched to a gene: 8. The CDR3 has 15 residues. Per germline, CDR1 MGHRA and CDR2 YSYEKL. The chain's CDR3 is CASRAGTGGETPLHF. The DNA for the CDR3 is TGCGCCAGCAGAGCCGGGACAGGGGGCGAGACACCCCTCCACTTT.

This clone has a handful of counts. V and J are TRBV28 and TRBJ2-2; D call uncertain. This CDR3 comprises 13 residues. Germline loops: CDR1 MDHEN, CDR2 SYDVKM. V was cut by 3 bases and J by 1 base, with 3 bases left in between. The CDR3 here is CASSFQNTGELFF. The CDR3 DNA sequence: TGTGCCAGCAGTTTCCAGAACACCGGGGAGCTGTTTTTT.

The V gene is TRBV2, the J gene TRBJ2-5; TRBD1 agrees at 8 bases. Germline values: CDR1 SNHLY, CDR2 FYNNEI. The length of the CDR3 is 12 residues. The V segment lost 4 bases and the J segment 11 bases; nucleotides outside the gene matches: 6. This chain's CDR3 is CASSGGQGGQYF. The CDR3 nucleotides read TGTGCCAGCAGTGGTGGACAGGGCGGGCAGTACTTC.

The V and J genes are TRBV5-5 and TRBJ2-1; 11 bases fit TRBD2. The V and J ends lost 4 bases and 10 bases, in that order; junction bases with no gene match: 13. This CDR3 has 16 amino acids. Germline V lookup: CDR1 SGHKS, CDR2 YYEKEE (reference sequence). The CDR3 is CASSPKKASGGTEQFF. The CDR3 DNA is TGTGCCAGCAGCCCCAAAAAGGCTAGCGGGGGGACCGAGCAGTTCTTC.

This rearrangement joins TRBV2 to TRBJ1-5; a possible D gene is TRBD1 (5 bases). Germline V lookup: CDR1 SNHLY, CDR2 FYNNEI. V lost 7 bases and J lost 5, with 18 bases in between. The CDR3 totals 15 residues. CDR3 amino acids: CASKRQNTPYQPQHF. In DNA, the CDR3 is TGTGCCAGCAAGAGACAGAATACGCCTTATCAGCCCCAGCATTTT.

The chain combines TRBV7-2 with TRBJ1-3, with 7 positions matching TRBD1. CDR3 length: 17 amino acids. Trimming removed 5 bases from V and 0 bases from J; junction bases left unmatched: 10. Germline V gene lookup returns CDR1 SGHTA and CDR2 FQGNSA. This CDR3 reads CASSTSRQGTSGNTIYF. In nucleotides, the CDR3 is TGTGCCAGCAGCACCAGCCGACAGGGTACCTCTGGAAACACCATATATTTT.

The gene calls are TRBV14 and TRBJ1-2, with TRBD1 as a possible D gene (5 bases). This CDR3 region has 14 residues. Germline V lookup: CDR1 SGHDN, CDR2 FVKESK. V was cut by 5 bases and J by 5 bases, with 15 bases left in between. CDR3: CASSAGRYRYGYTF. CDR3 DNA sequence: TGTGCCAGCAGCGCGGGACGGTACAGATATGGCTACACCTTC.